The 19 T cell receptor beta chains in this list originate from one sample, sequenced in a study of cytomegalovirus exposure and HLA in healthy donors. Amplification used 60 Vbeta primers and 13 Jbeta primers. Produced via immunoSEQ multiplex PCR; TCRdb's table is partial and in-frame only. The sample contains 170,000 or so clones, under 80% of which appear only once. Sample: PBMCs. The receptors originated from a woman in her 50s in good health and CMV-seropositive.

This sequence joins TRBV10-3 and TRBJ1-1; no firm D call. V lost 1 base to trimming and J lost 0 bases, with 3 bases between them. The CDR3 has 13 residues. Germline loops: CDR1 ENHRY, CDR2 SYGVKD. The CDR3 is CAISEFMNTEAFF. The CDR3 DNA is TGTGCCATCAGTGAGTTTATGAACACTGAAGCTTTCTTT.

The chain couples TRBV6-5 to TRBJ2-1; TRBD2 aligns across 8 bases. The ends lost 6 bases at V and 2 bases at J; junction bases unmatched: 6. CDR3 length equals 15 residues. CDR1 is MNHEY, CDR2 SVGAGI, per germline. CDR3 coding DNA: TGTGCCAGCAGACACGGGGGGGCCCCCTACAATGAGCAGTTCTTC. Residues: CASRHGGAPYNEQFF.

As DNA, the CDR3 is TGTGCCTGGAGTACTAGCGGGGGGGCAAAGACCCAGTACTTC. It codes for CAWSTSGGAKTQYF. This chain uses TRBV30 with TRBJ2-5; 13 nucleotides match TRBD2. The V gene end was trimmed by 2 bases and the J gene end by 6 bases; junction bases not matched to a gene: 3. The CDR3 length is 14 residues. Germline-derived CDR1 and CDR2 are GTSNPN and SVGIG (reference sequence).

This clone was counted between two and nine times. The J gene is TRBJ2-7, the V gene TRBV18, with D tentatively TRBD1 (6 bases). Per germline, CDR1 KGHSH and CDR2 LQKENI. CDR3 length equals 15 residues. Deletions cut 0 bases from V and 0 bases from J, with 9 bases between. The CDR3 reads CASSPPAGASYEQYF. In DNA, the CDR3 is TGTGCCAGCTCACCACCGGCAGGGGCCTCCTACGAGCAGTACTTC.

This chain joins TRBV7-6 and TRBJ2-5, with a tentative D call TRBD2 (5 bases). Germline-derived CDR1 and CDR2 are SGHVS and FNYEAQ. V was clipped by 7 bases and J by 5 bases, with 11 bases between them. The CDR3 is 12 residues long. The CDR3 sequence: CASTSRRETQYF. Written as DNA, the CDR3 is TGTGCCAGCACCTCACGGAGGGAGACCCAGTACTTC.

This chain links TRBV4-1 with TRBJ2-2; 11 bases are a match to TRBD2. This CDR3 is built from 19 residues. V gave up 4 bases and J gave up 3 bases; unmatched junction bases: 13. Germline V gene sequence: CDR1 MGHRA, CDR2 YSYEKL. The CDR3 sequence: CASSPPHTSGGLDTGELFF. The CDR3 DNA reads TGCGCCAGCAGCCCCCCCCACACTAGCGGGGGCCTCGACACCGGGGAGCTGTTTTTT.

V gene TRBV7-9 combines with J gene TRBJ1-5, with D uncertain. The CDR3 is 14 residues long. Trimming pared 1 base from V and 9 bases from J, leaving 13 bases between. CDR1 and CDR2 (germline): SEHNR, FQNEAQ (reference sequence). The chain's CDR3 is CASSLGGGLGPQHF. For the CDR3, the DNA is TGTGCCAGCAGCTTAGGGGGAGGTCTTGGGCCCCAGCATTTT.

This clone turned up a few times. The chain carries TRBV11-2 and TRBJ2-6; no firm D call. Germline CDR1 is SGHAT and CDR2 is FQNNGV. The CDR3 has 17 amino acids. Trimming left V 1 base short and J 0 bases short, with 10 bases between. DNA of the CDR3: TGTGCCAGCAGCTTAGGCGGAAATTACTCTGGGGCCAACGTCCTGACTTTC. Translated, it gives CASSLGGNYSGANVLTF.

The rearrangement links TRBV9 to TRBJ1-2; 8 bases fit TRBD1. CDR3 length: 14 amino acids. V lost 2 bases to trimming and J lost 8 bases; unmatched junction nucleotides: 8. Germline V lookup: CDR1 SGDLS, CDR2 YYNGEE. CDR3 DNA: TGTGCCAGCAGCGTCTCTGGACAGGGTGACGGCTACACCTTC. Translation: CASSVSGQGDGYTF.

The V and J genes are TRBV7-9 and TRBJ2-5, with D perhaps matching TRBD2 (5 bases). The last part of the DNA fits TRBJ2-7 better; the J call may be wrong. Germline V gene data show CDR1 as SEHNR and CDR2 as FQNEAQ (reference sequence). CDR3 length equals 13 residues. Here the CDR3 reads CASSSDGDYEQYF. In DNA, the CDR3 is TGTGCCAGCAGTTCCGACGGGGACTACGAGCAGTACTTC.

The chain uses TRBV18 and TRBJ2-7; D not resolved. V was cut by 6 bases and J by 6 bases, with 15 bases left in between. This CDR3 contains 13 residues. Germline lookup yields CDR1 KGHSH and CDR2 LQKENI. CDR3 sequence: CASSPGVSAEQYF. Written as DNA, the CDR3 is TGTGCCAGCTCCCCCGGCGTGAGCGCCGAGCAGTACTTC.

The chain employs TRBV5-1 and TRBJ1-1, with D perhaps matching TRBD1 (5 bases). The V end lost 5 bases, the J end lost 0 bases, and 26 bases lay between the germline ends. Germline lookup yields CDR1 SGHRS and CDR2 YFSETQ. This CDR3 region has 19 residues. CDR3 nucleotides: TGCGCCAGCAGTTTAGGGCAGACCTATCAGGGCTTGATGAACACTGAAGCTTTCTTT. Residues: CASSLGQTYQGLMNTEAFF.

V usage is TRBV7-3 and J usage is TRBJ2-1; D call uncertain. Germline CDR1 is SGHTA and CDR2 is FQGTGA. The germline V and J ends were trimmed by 6 bases and 3 bases, with 18 bases remaining between them. The CDR3 sequence is 16 residues long. The DNA of the CDR3 is TGTGCCAGCAGTCCCTACCCAACTAATCTCTACAATGAGCAGTTCTTC. It is translated as CASSPYPTNLYNEQFF. The whole variable domain, filled in from reference TRBV7-3 and TRBJ2-1, reads GAGVSQTPSNKVTEKGKYVELRCDPISGHTALYWYRQSLGQGPEFLIYFQGTGAADDSGLPNDRFFAVRPEGSVSTLKIQRTERGDSAVYLCASSPYPTNLYNEQFFGPGTRLTVL.

This clone has more than one count but fewer than ten. The V gene is TRBV7-3, the J gene TRBJ2-7; 12 bases are a match to TRBD2. V was clipped by 5 bases and J by 3 bases; unmatched bases: 5. From germline, CDR1 is SGHTA and CDR2 FQGTGA. There are 15 residues in the CDR3. The CDR3 loop reads CASSAGLAGSYEQYF. The CDR3 region has the DNA TGTGCCAGCAGCGCCGGACTAGCGGGGAGCTACGAGCAGTACTTC.

This rearrangement joins TRBV9 to TRBJ2-5, with D tentatively TRBD2 (6 bases). V was pared by 0 bases and J by 5 bases, with 14 bases between. The germline V gene has CDR1 SGDLS and CDR2 YYNGEE. There are 15 residues in the CDR3. In nucleotides, the CDR3 is TGTGCCAGCAGCGTAGAAGGGGCCCTAGCGGAGACCCAGTACTTC. It specifies CASSVEGALAETQYF.

The chain is built from TRBV2 and TRBJ2-7; weak D call: TRBD1 (6 bases). Per germline, CDR1 SNHLY and CDR2 FYNNEI. The CDR3 is 11 amino acids. Trimming took 9 bases from V and 3 from J, leaving 9 bases between them. The CDR3 sequence is CAREQGYEQYF. The CDR3 nucleotides read TGTGCCAGAGAACAGGGCTACGAGCAGTACTTC.

The chain is built from TRBV7-9 and TRBJ2-1, with D possibly matching TRBD1 (5 bases). Germline loops: CDR1 SEHNR, CDR2 FQNEAQ (reference sequence). V shed 2 bases and J shed 1 base, with 6 bases lying between them. The CDR3 has 14 residues. CDR3 coding DNA: TGTGCCAGCAGCTTATCAGGGTCCTACAATGAGCAGTTCTTC. This gives the protein CASSLSGSYNEQFF. Supplemented by reference TRBV7-9 and TRBJ2-1, the full variable domain reads DTGVSQNPRHKITKRGQNVTFRCDPISEHNRLYWYRQTLGQGPEFLTYFQNEAQLEKSRLLSDRFSAERPKGSFSTLEIQRTEQGDSAMYLCASSLSGSYNEQFFGPGTRLTVL.

The rearrangement joins TRBV27 to TRBJ2-3; D perhaps matches TRBD2 (6 bases). Germline assignment: CDR1 MNHEY and CDR2 SMNVEV (reference sequence). V was shortened by 3 bases and J by 1 base, with 20 bases between the two germline ends. The CDR3 covers 18 residues. The CDR3 DNA sequence: TGTGCCAGCAGTTTTCCGTCGGGACTCCGCCCCGGCACAGATACGCAGTATTTT. Translating it yields CASSFPSGLRPGTDTQYF.

This clone was seen once. A read error may produce the germline difference seen at one junction end. V and J are TRBV7-7 and TRBJ2-2; 9 nucleotides line up with TRBD1. The CDR3 contains 15 residues. CDR1 SSHAT and CDR2 FNYEAQ come from the germline V gene (reference sequence). CDR3 nucleotide sequence: TGTGCTAGCAGCTTGGACAGGGGACGCACCGGGGAGCTGTTTTTT. Its translation is CASSLDRGRTGELFF. Using reference TRBV7-7 and TRBJ2-2 for the parts outside the CDR3, the full variable domain is GAGVSQSPRYKVTKRGQDVTLRCDPISSHATLYWYQQALGQGPEFLTYFNYEAQPDKSGLPSDRFSAERPEGSISTLTIQRTEQRDSAMYRCASSLDRGRTGELFFGEGSRLTVL.